This T cell receptor beta chain was sequenced in a study of blood T cells in healthy people across ages. The use of a sample-barcoded 5' primer and a J-beta primer mix characterized a second PCR of roughly 6 to 11 cycles. Every molecule of cDNA carried a tag from a template-switch adaptor with 12 random nucleotides. The study obtained at least 3 million CDR3-containing paired-end reads from every sample. TCRdb independently ran MiXCR on the 5' RACE reads; one entry per CDR3 protein. The sample gives around 990,000 distinct CDR3 sequences, about 23% of which show up once; 0.75% is in the top ten. Points from the study as a whole: Diversity of TCR beta per million T cells declined in a roughly linear way with age.

The table lists this clonotype with many counts. Antigen: not known. Per the germline V gene, CDR1 is SNHLY and CDR2 is FYNNEI. Germline trimming cut 6 bases from V and 0 bases from J; bases unmatched to any gene: 5. CDR3 length: 14 residues. This sample also appeared in a second study, on T cells of mothers and their children.

The TCR comes from a girl aged 2-10 years in good health. The specimen was blood. The rearrangement links TRBV2 to TRBJ2-7; 7 bases are a match to TRBD1. The CDR3 is CASRTGTDSYEQYF. The CDR3, as DNA: TGTGCCAGCAGAACCGGGACAGACTCCTACGAGCAGTACTTC.